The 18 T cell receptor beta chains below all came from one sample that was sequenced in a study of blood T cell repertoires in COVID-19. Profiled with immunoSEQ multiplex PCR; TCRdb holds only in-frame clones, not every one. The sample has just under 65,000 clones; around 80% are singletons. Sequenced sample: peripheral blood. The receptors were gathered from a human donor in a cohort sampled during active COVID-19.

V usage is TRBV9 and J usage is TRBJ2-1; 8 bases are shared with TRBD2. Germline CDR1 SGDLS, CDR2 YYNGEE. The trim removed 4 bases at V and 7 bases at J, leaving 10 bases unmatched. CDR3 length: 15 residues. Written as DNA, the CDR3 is TGTGCCAGCAGCCTCCAAGCGGGAGAAGAGAATGAGCAGTTCTTC. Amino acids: CASSLQAGEENEQFF.

The CDR3: CASSPSPGNYGYTF. CDR3 bases: TGCGCCAGCAGCCCGTCTCCGGGAAACTATGGCTACACCTTC. V usage is TRBV5-1 and J usage is TRBJ1-2; no clear D gene. The CDR3 covers 14 residues. V was trimmed by 4 bases and J by 2 bases, leaving 12 bases between them. Germline CDR1 and CDR2: SGHRS and YFSETQ.

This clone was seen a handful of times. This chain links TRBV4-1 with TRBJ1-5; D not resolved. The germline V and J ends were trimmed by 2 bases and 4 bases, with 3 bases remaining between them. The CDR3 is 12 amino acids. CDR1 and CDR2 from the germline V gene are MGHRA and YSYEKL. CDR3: CASSQPNQPQHF. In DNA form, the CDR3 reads TGCGCCAGCAGCCAACCTAATCAGCCCCAGCATTTT.

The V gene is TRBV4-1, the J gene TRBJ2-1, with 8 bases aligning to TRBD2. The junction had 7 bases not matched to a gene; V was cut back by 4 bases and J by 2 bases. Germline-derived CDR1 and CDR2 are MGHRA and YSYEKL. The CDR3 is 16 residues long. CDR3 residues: CASSPPAGLAYNEQFF. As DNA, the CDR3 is TGCGCCAGCAGCCCGCCGGCGGGACTAGCCTACAATGAGCAGTTCTTC.

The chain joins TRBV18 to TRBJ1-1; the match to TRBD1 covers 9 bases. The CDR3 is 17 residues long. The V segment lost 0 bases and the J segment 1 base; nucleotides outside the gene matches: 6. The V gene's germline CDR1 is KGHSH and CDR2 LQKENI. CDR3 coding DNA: TGTGCCAGCTCACCACCGGGGACAGGGAGAGGGAACACTGAAGCTTTCTTT. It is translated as CASSPPGTGRGNTEAFF.

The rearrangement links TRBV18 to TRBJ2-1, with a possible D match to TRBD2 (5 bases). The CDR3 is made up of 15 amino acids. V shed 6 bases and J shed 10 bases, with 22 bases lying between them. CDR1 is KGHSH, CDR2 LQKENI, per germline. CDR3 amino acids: CASSPRATADSEQFF. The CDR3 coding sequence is TGTGCCAGCTCCCCAAGGGCCACCGCGGACTCGGAGCAGTTCTTC.

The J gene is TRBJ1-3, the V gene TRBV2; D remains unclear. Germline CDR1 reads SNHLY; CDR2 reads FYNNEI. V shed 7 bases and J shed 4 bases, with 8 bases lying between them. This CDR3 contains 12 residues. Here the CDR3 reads CASMIAGNTIYF. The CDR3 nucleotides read TGTGCCAGCATGATAGCAGGAAACACCATATATTTT.

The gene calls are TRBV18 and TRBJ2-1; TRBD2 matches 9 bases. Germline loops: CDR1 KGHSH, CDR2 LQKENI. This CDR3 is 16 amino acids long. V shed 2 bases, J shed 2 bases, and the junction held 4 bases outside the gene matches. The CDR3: CASSPRRGGPYNEQFF. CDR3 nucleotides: TGTGCCAGCTCACCAAGGCGGGGGGGCCCCTACAATGAGCAGTTCTTC.

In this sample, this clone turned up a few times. The CDR3 loop is CASNPRGRTGELFF. The CDR3 nucleotides are TGTGCCAGCAATCCCAGGGGCCGCACCGGGGAGCTGTTTTTT. The rearrangement links TRBV2 to TRBJ2-2, with D perhaps TRBD1 (6 bases). The V gene's germline CDR1 is SNHLY and CDR2 FYNNEI. Trimming shortened V by 7 bases and J by 4 bases, and 13 bases separated the two germline ends. This CDR3 comprises 14 residues. Looking up the rest from reference TRBV2 and TRBJ2-2 gives the full variable domain: EPEVTQTPSHQVTQMGQEVILRCVPISNHLYFYWYRQILGQKVEFLVSFYNNEISEKSEIFDDQFSVERPDGSNFTLKIRSTKLEDSAMYFCASNPRGRTGELFFGEGSRLTVL.

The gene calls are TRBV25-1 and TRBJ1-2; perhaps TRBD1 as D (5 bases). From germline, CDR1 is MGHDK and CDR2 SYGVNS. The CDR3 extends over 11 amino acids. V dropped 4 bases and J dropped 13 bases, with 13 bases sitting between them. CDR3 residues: CASSGQGVGTF. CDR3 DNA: TGTGCCAGCAGTGGCCAAGGGGTGGGCACCTTC.

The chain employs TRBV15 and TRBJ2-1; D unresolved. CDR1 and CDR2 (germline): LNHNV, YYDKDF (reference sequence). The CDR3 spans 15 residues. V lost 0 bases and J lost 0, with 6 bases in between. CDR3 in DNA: TGTGCCACCAGCAGAGATAGTAGCTCCTACAATGAGCAGTTCTTC. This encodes CATSRDSSSYNEQFF.

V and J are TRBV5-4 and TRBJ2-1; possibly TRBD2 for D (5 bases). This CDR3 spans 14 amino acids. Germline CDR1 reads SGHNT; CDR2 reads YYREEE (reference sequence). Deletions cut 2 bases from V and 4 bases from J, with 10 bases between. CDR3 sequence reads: CASSFGGNYNEQFF. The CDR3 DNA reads TGTGCCAGCAGCTTCGGAGGAAATTACAATGAGCAGTTCTTC.

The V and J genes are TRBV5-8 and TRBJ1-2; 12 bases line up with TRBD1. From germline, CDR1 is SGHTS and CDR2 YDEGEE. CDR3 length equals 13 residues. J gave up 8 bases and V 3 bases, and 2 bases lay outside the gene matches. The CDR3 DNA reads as TGTGCCAGCAGCTGGGACAGGGGGCACGGCTACACCTTC. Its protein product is CASSWDRGHGYTF.

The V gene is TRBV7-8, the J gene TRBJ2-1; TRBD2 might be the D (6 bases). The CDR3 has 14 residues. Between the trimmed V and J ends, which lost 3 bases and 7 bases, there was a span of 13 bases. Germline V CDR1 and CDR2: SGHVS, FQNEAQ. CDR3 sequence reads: CASSFIRGGNEQFF. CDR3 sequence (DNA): TGTGCCAGCAGCTTCATTCGAGGAGGGAATGAGCAGTTCTTC.

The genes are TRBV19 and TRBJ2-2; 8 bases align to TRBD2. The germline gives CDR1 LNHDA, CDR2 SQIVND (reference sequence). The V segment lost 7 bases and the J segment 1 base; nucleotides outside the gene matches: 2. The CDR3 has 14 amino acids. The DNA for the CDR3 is TGTGCCAGTAAGCGGGGGATGAACACCGGGGAGCTGTTTTTT. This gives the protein CASKRGMNTGELFF.

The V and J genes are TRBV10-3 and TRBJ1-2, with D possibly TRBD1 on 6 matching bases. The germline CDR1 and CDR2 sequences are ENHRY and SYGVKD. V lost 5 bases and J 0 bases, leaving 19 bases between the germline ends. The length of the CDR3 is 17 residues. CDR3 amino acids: CAISQSLTGRANYGYTF. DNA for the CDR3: TGTGCCATCAGTCAAAGTTTAACAGGGAGGGCTAACTATGGCTACACCTTC.

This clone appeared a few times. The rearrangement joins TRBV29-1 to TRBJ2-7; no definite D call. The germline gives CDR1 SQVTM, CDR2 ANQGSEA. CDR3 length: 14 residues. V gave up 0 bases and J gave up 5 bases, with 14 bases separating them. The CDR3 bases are TGCAGCGTTGAAGATCAAGCGAGGTCTAACGAGCAGTACTTC. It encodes CSVEDQARSNEQYF.

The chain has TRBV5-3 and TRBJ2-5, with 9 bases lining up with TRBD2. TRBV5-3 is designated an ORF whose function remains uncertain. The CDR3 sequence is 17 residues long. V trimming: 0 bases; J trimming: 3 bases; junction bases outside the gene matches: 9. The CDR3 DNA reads TGTGCCAGAAGCTTGGTGCAGGAGGCGGGAGGGAAAGAGACCCAGTACTTC. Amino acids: CARSLVQEAGGKETQYF.